This TCR beta chain is drawn from a study of cytomegalovirus exposure and HLA in healthy donors. Study-level background: Of the donors genotyped, approximately 400 in all, about 80% fell in the Caucasian-associated ancestry cluster. Study observations and caveats: Within a later analysis, the majority of CMV-associated TCR beta chains appeared HLA-restricted. Associated with HLA alleles at 0.05 false discovery rate in a later analysis were 16,951 TCR beta sequences. Most TCR beta V segments were productive about 90% or about 30% of the time in an earlier analysis.

On this clone itself: Its specificity is not known.

Use of 60 Vbeta and 13 Jbeta primers characterized the PCR. Assay: immunoSEQ multiplex PCR; the TCRdb copy retains only in-frame clones and omits some. This repertoire shows roughly 160,000 clones, over 75% found once; its top ten account for 1.5% to 2%. Germline trimming cut 0 bases from V and 10 bases from J; bases unmatched to any gene: 9. Germline V lookup: CDR1 LGHNA, CDR2 YSLEER. The CDR3 sequence is 17 residues long. The genes are TRBV4-3 and TRBJ1-6; TRBD1 agrees at 10 bases. This TCR was recovered from a woman under 40 in good health and CMV-seronegative. Sequenced material: PBMCs. CDR3 DNA sequence: TGCGCCAGCAGCCAAGAAGGTGTGGACAGGGGGTTGTCACCCCTCCACTTT. This encodes CASSQEGVDRGLSPLHF.